This section outlines one T cell receptor (beta chain) sequence together with its context. This entry comes from a study of blood T cells in healthy people across ages. The V end was cut by 6 bases, the J end by 3 bases, with 17 bases between. The CDR3 is 14 residues long. CDR1 is DFQATT and CDR2 is SNEGSKA in the germline V gene (reference sequence). A sample-barcoded 5' primer and a J-beta primer mix were used in a second PCR of about 6 to 12 cycles. TCRdb ran MiXCR on the 5' RACE reads and lists one entry per CDR3 protein. The table includes about 780,000 distinct CDR3 sequences, around two thirds detected once. Every donor provided 7.5 to 10 milliliters of peripheral blood. Each sample yielded at least 5 micrograms of PBMC total RNA.

The sequenced sample consisted of blood. The V call is TRBV20-1, the J call TRBJ1-2; D ambiguous. The clonotype was recovered from a man aged 25 to 40 in good health. The CDR3 DNA is TGCAGTGCACTCGGACGTTCCCGGGACTATGGCTACACCTTC. It encodes CSALGRSRDYGYTF.